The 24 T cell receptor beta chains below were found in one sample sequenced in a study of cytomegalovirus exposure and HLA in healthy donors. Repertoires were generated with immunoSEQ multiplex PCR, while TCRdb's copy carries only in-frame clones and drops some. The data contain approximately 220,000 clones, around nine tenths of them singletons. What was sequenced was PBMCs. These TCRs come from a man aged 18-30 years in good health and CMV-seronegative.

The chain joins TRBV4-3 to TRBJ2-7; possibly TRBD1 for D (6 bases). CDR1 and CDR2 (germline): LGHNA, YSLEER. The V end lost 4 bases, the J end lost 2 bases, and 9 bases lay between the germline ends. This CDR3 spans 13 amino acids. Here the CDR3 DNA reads TGCGCCAGCAGCCTCGGACAGACCTACGAGCAGTACTTC. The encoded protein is CASSLGQTYEQYF.

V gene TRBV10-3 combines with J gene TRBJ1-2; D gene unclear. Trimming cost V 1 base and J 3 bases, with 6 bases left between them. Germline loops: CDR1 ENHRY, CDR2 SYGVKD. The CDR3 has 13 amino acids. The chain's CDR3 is CAISEYTDYGYTF. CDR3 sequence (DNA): TGTGCCATCAGTGAGTATACGGACTATGGCTACACCTTC.

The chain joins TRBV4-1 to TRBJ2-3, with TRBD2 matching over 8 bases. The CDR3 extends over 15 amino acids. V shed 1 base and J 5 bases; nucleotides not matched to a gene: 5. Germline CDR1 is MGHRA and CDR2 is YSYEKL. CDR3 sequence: CASSQVSGGIDTQYF. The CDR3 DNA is TGCGCCAGCAGCCAAGTTTCGGGGGGGATAGATACGCAGTATTTT.

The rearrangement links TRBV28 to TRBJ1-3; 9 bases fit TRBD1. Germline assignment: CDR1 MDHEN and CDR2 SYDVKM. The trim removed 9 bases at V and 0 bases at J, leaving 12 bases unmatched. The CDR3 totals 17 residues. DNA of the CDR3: TGTGCCAGTTCCTCGCCCGGGACAGGGAGCTCTGGAAACACCATATATTTT. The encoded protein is CASSSPGTGSSGNTIYF.

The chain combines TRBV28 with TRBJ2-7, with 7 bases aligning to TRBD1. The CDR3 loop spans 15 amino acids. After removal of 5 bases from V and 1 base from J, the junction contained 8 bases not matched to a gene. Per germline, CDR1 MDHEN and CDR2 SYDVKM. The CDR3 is CASSEPTGLSYEQYF. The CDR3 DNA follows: TGTGCCAGCAGTGAGCCGACAGGGTTGTCCTACGAGCAGTACTTC.

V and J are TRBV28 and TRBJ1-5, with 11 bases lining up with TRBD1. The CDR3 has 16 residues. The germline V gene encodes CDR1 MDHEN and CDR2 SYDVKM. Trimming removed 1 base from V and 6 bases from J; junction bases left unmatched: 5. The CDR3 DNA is TGTGCCAGCAGTTTATTAGGGACAGGGGGTATTCAGCCCCAGCATTTT. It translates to CASSLLGTGGIQPQHF.

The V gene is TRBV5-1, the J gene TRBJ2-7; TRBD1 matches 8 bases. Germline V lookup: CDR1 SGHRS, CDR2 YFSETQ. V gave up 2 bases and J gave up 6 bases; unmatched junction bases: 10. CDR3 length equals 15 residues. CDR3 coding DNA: TGCGCCAGCAGCTTCTCTGGACAGGGTCCCCTCGAGCAGTACTTC. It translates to CASSFSGQGPLEQYF.

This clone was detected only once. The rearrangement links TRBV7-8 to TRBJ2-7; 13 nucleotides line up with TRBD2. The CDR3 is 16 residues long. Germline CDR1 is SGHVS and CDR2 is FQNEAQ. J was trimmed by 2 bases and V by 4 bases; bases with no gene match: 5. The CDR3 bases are TGTGCCAGCAGCTGGACTAGCGGGGGCGATCCCTACGAGCAGTACTTC. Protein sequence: CASSWTSGGDPYEQYF.

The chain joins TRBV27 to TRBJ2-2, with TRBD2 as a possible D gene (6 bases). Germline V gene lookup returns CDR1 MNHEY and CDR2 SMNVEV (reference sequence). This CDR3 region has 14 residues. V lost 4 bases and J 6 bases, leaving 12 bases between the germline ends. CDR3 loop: CASSSLTGAGELFF. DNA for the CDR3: TGTGCCAGCAGTTCCCTAACGGGGGCCGGGGAGCTGTTTTTT.

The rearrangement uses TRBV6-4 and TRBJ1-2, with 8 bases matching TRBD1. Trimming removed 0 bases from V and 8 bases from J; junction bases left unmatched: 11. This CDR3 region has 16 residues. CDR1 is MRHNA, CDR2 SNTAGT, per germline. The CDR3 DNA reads TGTGCCAGCAGTGACTCAGCCGGACAGGGAGGCGACGGCTACACCTTC. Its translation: CASSDSAGQGGDGYTF.

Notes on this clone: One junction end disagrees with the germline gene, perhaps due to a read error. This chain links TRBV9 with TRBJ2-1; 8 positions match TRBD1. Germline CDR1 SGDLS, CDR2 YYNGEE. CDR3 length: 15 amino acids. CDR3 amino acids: CASTVGQGSYNEQFF. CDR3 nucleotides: TGTGCCAGCACCGTAGGACAGGGCTCCTACAATGAGCAGTTCTTC.

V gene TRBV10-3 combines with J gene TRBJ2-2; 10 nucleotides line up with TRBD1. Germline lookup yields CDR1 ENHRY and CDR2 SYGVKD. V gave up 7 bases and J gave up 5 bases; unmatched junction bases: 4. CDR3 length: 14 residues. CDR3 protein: CAIMRQGATGELFF. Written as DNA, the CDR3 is TGTGCCATCATGAGACAGGGGGCGACCGGGGAGCTGTTTTTT.

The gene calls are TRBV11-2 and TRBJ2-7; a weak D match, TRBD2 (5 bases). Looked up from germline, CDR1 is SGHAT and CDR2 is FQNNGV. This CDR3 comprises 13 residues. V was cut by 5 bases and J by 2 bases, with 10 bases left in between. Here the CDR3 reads CASSPPGAYEQYF. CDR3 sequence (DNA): TGTGCCAGCAGCCCGCCCGGGGCCTACGAGCAGTACTTC.

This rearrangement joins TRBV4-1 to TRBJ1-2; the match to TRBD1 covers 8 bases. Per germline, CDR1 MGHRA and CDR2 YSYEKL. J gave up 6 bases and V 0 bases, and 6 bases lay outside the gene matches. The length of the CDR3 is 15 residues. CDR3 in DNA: TGCGCCAGCAGCCAAGATAGGACAGGGTGGAATGGCTACACCTTC. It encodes CASSQDRTGWNGYTF.

CDR3 loop: CASSYPRAGTYEQYF. DNA for the CDR3: TGTGCCAGCAGTTACCCCCGGGCCGGGACCTACGAGCAGTACTTC. V and J are TRBV6-5 and TRBJ2-7; tentatively, D is TRBD2 (5 bases). From germline, CDR1 is MNHEY and CDR2 SVGAGI. CDR3 length equals 15 residues. Trimming pared 2 bases from V and 2 bases from J, leaving 13 bases between.

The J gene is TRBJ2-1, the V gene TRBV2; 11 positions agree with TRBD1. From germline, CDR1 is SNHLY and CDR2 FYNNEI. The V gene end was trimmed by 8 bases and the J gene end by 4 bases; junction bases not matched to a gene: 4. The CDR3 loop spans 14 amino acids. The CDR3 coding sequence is TGTGCCAGCGCCCGGGACAGGGGGTACAATGAGCAGTTCTTC. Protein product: CASARDRGYNEQFF.

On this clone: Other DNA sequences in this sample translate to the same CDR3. The CDR3 coding sequence is TGTGCCAGCAGTTCTCCGGGACAGGGGGCTGGGGAGCAGTACTTC. Residues: CASSSPGQGAGEQYF. This chain joins TRBV28 and TRBJ2-7, with TRBD1 matching over 12 bases. Germline V gene sequence: CDR1 MDHEN, CDR2 SYDVKM. The CDR3 contains 15 residues. After removal of 4 bases from V and 7 bases from J, the junction contained 8 bases not matched to a gene.

CDR3 bases: TGTGCCAGCAGCTTAGTAGGCAGGGGAGACTATGGCTACACCTTC. This encodes CASSLVGRGDYGYTF. This chain links TRBV7-8 with TRBJ1-2; weak D call: TRBD1 (6 bases). The CDR3 runs 15 residues. Trimming removed 1 base from V and 3 bases from J, with 12 bases in between. Germline CDR1 reads SGHVS; CDR2 reads FQNEAQ.

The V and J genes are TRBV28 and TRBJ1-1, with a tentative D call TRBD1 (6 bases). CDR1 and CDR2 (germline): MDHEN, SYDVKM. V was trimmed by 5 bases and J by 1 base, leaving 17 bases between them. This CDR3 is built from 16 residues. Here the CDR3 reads CASSPNRARWNTEAFF. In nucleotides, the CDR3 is TGTGCCAGCAGTCCCAACAGGGCCCGGTGGAACACTGAAGCTTTCTTT.

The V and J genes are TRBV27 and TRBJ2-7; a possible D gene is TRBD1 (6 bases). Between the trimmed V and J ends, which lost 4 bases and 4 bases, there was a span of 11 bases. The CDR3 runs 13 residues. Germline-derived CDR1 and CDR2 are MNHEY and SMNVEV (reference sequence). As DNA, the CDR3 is TGTGCCAGCAGTTCCCGACAGGATTACGAGCAGTACTTC. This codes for CASSSRQDYEQYF.

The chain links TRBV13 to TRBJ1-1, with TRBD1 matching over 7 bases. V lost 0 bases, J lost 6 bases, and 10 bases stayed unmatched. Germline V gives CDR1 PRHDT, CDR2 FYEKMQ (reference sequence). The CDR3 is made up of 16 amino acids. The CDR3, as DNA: TGTGCCAGCAGCTTAGGTAGCGGCAGGGACAGTGCTGAAGCTTTCTTT. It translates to CASSLGSGRDSAEAFF.

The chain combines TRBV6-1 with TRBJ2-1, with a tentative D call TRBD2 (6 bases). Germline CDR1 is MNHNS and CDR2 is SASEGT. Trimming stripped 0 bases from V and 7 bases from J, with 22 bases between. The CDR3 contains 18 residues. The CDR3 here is CASSEAFTWSGVENEQFF. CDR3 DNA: TGTGCCAGCAGTGAAGCTTTTACGTGGTCGGGAGTGGAAAATGAGCAGTTCTTC.

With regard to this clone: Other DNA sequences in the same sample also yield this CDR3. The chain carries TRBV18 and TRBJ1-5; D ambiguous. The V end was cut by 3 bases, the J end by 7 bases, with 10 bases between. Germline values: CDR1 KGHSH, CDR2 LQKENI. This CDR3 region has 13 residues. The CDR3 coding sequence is TGTGCCAGCTCACCGGGAGGGAACCAGCCCCAGCATTTT. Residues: CASSPGGNQPQHF.

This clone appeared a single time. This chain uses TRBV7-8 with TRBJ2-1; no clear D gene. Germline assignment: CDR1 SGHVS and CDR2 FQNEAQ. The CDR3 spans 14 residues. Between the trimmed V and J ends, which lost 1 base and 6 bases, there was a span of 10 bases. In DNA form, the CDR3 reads TGTGCCAGCAGCTTAGTGGCCAGCGTCAATGAGCAGTTCTTC. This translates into CASSLVASVNEQFF.